A selection of T cell receptor beta chains follows, all from one sample in a study of shared clonotypes between healthy human individuals. Sequenced by immunoSEQ multiplex PCR; TCRdb stores in-frame clones only, minus some. This table holds fewer than 400,000 clones, 74% found once. Sequencing was carried out using memory CD4+ T cells sorted from blood. Receptors originate from a man aged 25 to 40 in good health. CDR3s include the opening cysteine and the closing phenylalanine or tryptophan. Each record gives: D gene, J gene, clone size, V gene, CDR3 DNA, CDR3 protein. D genes are given only for firm matches. Not every row has a clone size; where given, it reads once, few, many or a size class.

TRBD1,TRBJ2-1,few,TRBV19,TGTGCCAGTAGTAGACCACAGGGGGCACTGGGCAATGAGCAGTTCTTC,CASSRPQGALGNEQFF
.,TRBJ2-7,.,TRBV28,TGTGCCAGCAGTATACTTTCCGGCCAGGGGAGGTTAGGTGAGCAGTACTTC,CASSILSGQGRLGEQYF
.,TRBJ2-2,.,TRBV7-8,TGTGCCAGCAGCTTACGTTCGGACGGAAACACCGGGGAGCTGTTTTTT,CASSLRSDGNTGELFF
TRBD2,TRBJ2-4,.,TRBV2,TGTGCCAGCAGTGAAGGAGGGGGACTAGCGGGAGATGGTCCTTTT,CASSEGGGLAGDGPF
TRBD1,TRBJ2-3,.,TRBV6-1,TGTGCCAGTGGAGGGGACAGGGGGCTGGGTACGCAGTATTTT,CASGGDRGLGTQYF
.,TRBJ2-5,.,TRBV25-1,TGTGCCAGCAGTCCCCGAACAGATCAAGAGACCCAGTACTTC,CASSPRTDQETQYF
.,TRBJ1-1,.,TRBV2,TGTGCCAGCATGGGGGGCCTCGCGAGCACTGAAGCTTTCTTT,CASMGGLASTEAFF
.,TRBJ2-7,.,TRBV4-3,TGCGCCAGCAGCCAAGAGGGACGCGGCTACACCTACGAGCAGTACTTC,CASSQEGRGYTYEQYF
.,TRBJ2-1,.,TRBV6-1,TGTGCCAGCTGGACCCTGTACAATGAGCAGTTCTTC,CASWTLYNEQFF
TRBD2,TRBJ2-3,.,TRBV28,TGTGCCAGCTCGATGGGGCTAGCGGCTGTCACAGATACGCAGTATTTT,CASSMGLAAVTDTQYF
TRBD2,TRBJ2-2,.,TRBV28,TGTGCCAGCAGTTTAGGGACTAGCGGGAAATTGGGGACCGGGGAGCTGTTTTTT,CASSLGTSGKLGTGELFF
.,TRBJ2-7,.,TRBV25-1,TGTGCCAGCAGTCCCTCCGGCAACTACGAGCAGTACTTC,CASSPSGNYEQYF
.,TRBJ2-1,many,TRBV7-6,TGTGCCAGCAGCTTAATTGCAGGGAACATCGGCAATGAGCAGTTCTTC,CASSLIAGNIGNEQFF
.,TRBJ1-1,.,TRBV5-1,TGCGCCAGCAGCTTGGTTGGATCAGAGGGTGAAGCTTTCTTT,CASSLVGSEGEAFF
.,TRBJ2-3,.,TRBV5-1,TGCGCCAGCAGCTTGGACGATAGGAGCACAGATACGCAGTATTTT,CASSLDDRSTDTQYF
TRBD1,TRBJ1-3,.,TRBV28,TGTGCCAGCAGTTTAATTTTAGGGACAGCTGGAAACACCATATATTTT,CASSLILGTAGNTIYF